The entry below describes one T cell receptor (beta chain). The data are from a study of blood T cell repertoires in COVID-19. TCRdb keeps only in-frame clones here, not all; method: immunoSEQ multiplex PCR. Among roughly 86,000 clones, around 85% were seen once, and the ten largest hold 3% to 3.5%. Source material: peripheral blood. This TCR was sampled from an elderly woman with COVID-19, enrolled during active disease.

The CDR3 coding sequence is TGTGCCAGCAGCTTAGCAGGGACTAGAGCCAATGAGCAGTTCTTC. Translated: CASSLAGTRANEQFF. The chain couples TRBV7-2 to TRBJ2-1, with 8 bases that match TRBD2. Trimming removed 0 bases from V and 6 bases from J; junction bases left unmatched: 4. Germline loops: CDR1 SGHTA, CDR2 FQGNSA. The CDR3 is 15 residues long. The variable domain in full, completed from reference TRBV7-2 and TRBJ2-1, reads GAGVSQSPSNKVTEKGKDVELRCDPISGHTALYWYRQSLGQGLEFLIYFQGNSAPDKSGLPSDRFSAERTGGSVSTLTIQRTQQEDSAVYLCASSLAGTRANEQFFGPGTRLTVL.